This T cell receptor (beta chain) was sequenced for a study of CD8 T cells in ankylosing spondylitis (dated by TCRdb to about 2017). For context, the study as a whole: T cell receptor beta repertoires were profiled in healthy donors and ankylosing spondylitis patients so that disease-linked TCR variants could be found. In total, the full study cohort was made up of roughly 110 healthy donors and more than 20 ankylosing spondylitis patients. Peripheral blood was sampled, and synovial fluid was also collected from ankylosing spondylitis patients. Summary of the overall study and its limitations: Significant enrichment of the disease-linked clones was reported in matched synovial fluid samples from ankylosing spondylitis patients. Blood from ankylosing spondylitis patients appeared to be characterized by a TCR beta motif composed of several highly homologous amino acid variants. The disease-linked clones had a CD8+ phenotype and were found at relatively low frequencies in peripheral blood. Some TCR beta motif variants had previously been reported in synovial fluid and blood of reactive arthritis patients, which suggested common disease-initiation mechanisms.

The CDR3 runs 15 amino acids, cysteine and phenylalanine included. The entry retains the CDR3 DNA only, 45 bases that are in frame from base 1. Trimming at the junction amounts to 0 bases on V and 2 bases on J, and the germline ends lie 9 bases apart. The germline V gene specifies SGHDN as CDR1 and FVKESK as CDR2. The instrument was an Illumina HiSeq 2500. TCR beta libraries were prepared by quantitative 5'-RACE with molecular barcodes. In the authors' own workflow: A new computational method based on a probabilistic model of VDJ rearrangement was used to identify disease-linked TCR variants. Through fastp at Q25 and MiXCR, TCRdb rebuilt clones from the public reads, retaining in-frame beta chains. Every distinct CDR3 protein forms one entry, paired with its most common genes and DNA. What appears here as the V and J calls and clone size reflects TCRdb's work, not the paper's. In this sample the table shows approximately 300,000 distinct CDR3 sequences, roughly 20% of which occur a single time. Of the sample, roughly 3.6% falls within the top ten clones.

Regarding this clonotype: Its antigen is still unknown. No clone much larger than this one lies a single base away; base qualities are absent.

The V and J segments used are TRBV14 and TRBJ2-3, with an unclear D gene assignment. The sequence derives from a female donor with ankylosing spondylitis or in good health (not recorded which). Sequencing was done on a sample of blood, either unsorted or a sorted T cell fraction (not recorded which). The CDR3 region has the sequence CASSQETVFTDTQYF. The DNA reads TGTGCCAGCAGCCAAGAAACTGTCTTCACAGATACGCAGTATTTT. This CDR3, with the reference TRBV14 and TRBJ2-3 proteins standing in past its ends, gives the full variable domain EAGVTQFPSHSVIEKGQTVTLRCDPISGHDNLYWYRRVMGKEIKFLLHFVKESKQDESGMPNNRFLAERTGGTYSTLKVQPAELEDSGVYFCASSQETVFTDTQYFGPGTRLTVL.